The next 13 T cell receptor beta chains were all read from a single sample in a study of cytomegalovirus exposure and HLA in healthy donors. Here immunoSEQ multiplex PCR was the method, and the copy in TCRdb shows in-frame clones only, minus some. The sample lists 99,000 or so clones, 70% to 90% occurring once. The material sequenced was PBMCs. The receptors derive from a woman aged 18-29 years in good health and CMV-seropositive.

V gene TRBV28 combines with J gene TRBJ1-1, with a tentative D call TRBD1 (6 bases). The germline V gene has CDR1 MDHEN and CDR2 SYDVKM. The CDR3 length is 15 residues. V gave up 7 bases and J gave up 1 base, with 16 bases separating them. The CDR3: CASTPATGQNTEAFF. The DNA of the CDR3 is TGTGCCAGCACCCCCGCGACAGGTCAGAACACTGAAGCTTTCTTT.

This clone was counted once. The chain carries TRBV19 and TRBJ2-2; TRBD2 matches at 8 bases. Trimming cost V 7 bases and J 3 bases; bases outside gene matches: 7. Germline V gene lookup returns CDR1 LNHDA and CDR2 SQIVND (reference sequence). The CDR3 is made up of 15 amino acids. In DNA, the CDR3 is TGTGCCAGTATGAGGGAGCGGGGGTACACCGGGGAGCTGTTTTTT. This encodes CASMRERGYTGELFF. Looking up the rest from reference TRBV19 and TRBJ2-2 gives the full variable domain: DGGITQSPKYLFRKEGQNVTLSCEQNLNHDAMYWYRQDPGQGLRLIYYSQIVNDFQKGDIAEGYSVSREKKESFPLTVTSAQKNPTAFYLCASMRERGYTGELFFGEGSRLTVL.

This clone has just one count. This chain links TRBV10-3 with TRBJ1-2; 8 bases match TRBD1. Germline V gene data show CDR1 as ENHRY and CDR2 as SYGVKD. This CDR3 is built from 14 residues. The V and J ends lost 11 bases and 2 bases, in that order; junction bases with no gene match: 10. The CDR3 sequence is CASRGTGANYGYTF. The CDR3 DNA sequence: TGTGCCTCTAGGGGGACAGGAGCGAACTATGGCTACACCTTC.

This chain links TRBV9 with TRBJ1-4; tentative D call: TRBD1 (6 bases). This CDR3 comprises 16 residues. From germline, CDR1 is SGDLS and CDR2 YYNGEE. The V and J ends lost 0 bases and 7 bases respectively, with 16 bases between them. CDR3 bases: TGTGCCAGCAGCGTAGCAGGGACATCTGGATTTGAAAAACTGTTTTTT. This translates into CASSVAGTSGFEKLFF. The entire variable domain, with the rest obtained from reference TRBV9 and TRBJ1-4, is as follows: DSGVTQTPKHLITATGQRVTLRCSPRSGDLSVYWYQQSLDQGLQFLIQYYNGEERAKGNILERFSAQQFPDLHSELNLSSLELGDSALYFCASSVAGTSGFEKLFFGSGTQLSVL.

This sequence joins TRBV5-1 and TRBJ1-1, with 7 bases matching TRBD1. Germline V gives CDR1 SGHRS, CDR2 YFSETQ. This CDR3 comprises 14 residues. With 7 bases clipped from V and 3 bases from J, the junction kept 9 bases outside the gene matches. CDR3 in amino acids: CASGRSRGDTEAFF. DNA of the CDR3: TGCGCCAGCGGACGGAGCAGGGGGGACACTGAAGCTTTCTTT.

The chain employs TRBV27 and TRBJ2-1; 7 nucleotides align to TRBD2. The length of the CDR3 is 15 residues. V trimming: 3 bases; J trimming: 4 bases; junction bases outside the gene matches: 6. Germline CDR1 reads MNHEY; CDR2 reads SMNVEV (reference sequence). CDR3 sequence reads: CASSLGWGGYNEQFF. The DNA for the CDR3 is TGTGCCAGCAGTTTGGGGTGGGGGGGGTACAATGAGCAGTTCTTC.

CDR3 DNA: TGTGCCAGTAGTACCAACCTCAGGGGTCAGCCCCAGCATTTT. Its protein is CASSTNLRGQPQHF. The V call is TRBV19, the J call TRBJ1-5; the D gene is possibly TRBD1 (6 bases). Germline assignment: CDR1 LNHDA and CDR2 SQIVND (reference sequence). The CDR3 consists of 14 residues. Deletions cut 4 bases from V and 6 bases from J, with 13 bases between.

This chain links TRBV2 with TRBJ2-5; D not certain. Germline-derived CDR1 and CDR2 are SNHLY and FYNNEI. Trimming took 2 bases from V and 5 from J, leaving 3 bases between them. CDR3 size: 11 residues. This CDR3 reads CASSEYETQYF. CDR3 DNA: TGTGCCAGCAGTGAATATGAGACCCAGTACTTC.

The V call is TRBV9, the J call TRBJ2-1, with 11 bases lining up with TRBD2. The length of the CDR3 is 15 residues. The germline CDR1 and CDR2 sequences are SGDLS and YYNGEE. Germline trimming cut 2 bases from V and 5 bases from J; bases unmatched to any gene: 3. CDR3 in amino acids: CASSVSGGAHNEQFF. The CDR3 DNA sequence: TGTGCCAGCAGCGTTAGCGGGGGGGCCCACAATGAGCAGTTCTTC.

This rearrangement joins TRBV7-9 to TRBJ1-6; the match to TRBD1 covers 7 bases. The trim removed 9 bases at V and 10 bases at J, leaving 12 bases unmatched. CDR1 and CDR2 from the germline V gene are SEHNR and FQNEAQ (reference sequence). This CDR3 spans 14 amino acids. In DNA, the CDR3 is TGTGCCAGTAGCCAAGACAGGGAACGGTCACCCCTCCACTTT. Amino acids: CASSQDRERSPLHF.

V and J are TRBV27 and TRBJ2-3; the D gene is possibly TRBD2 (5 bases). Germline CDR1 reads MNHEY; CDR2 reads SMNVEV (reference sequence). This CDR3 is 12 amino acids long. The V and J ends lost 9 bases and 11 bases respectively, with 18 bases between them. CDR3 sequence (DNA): TGTGCCAGTGTTGGGATAGGAGGAGGGCAGTATTTT. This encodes CASVGIGGGQYF.

The CDR3 loop reads CASSQSGHYTDTQYF. The CDR3 bases are TGCGCCAGCAGCCAGAGTGGACACTACACAGATACGCAGTATTTT. The chain employs TRBV4-1 and TRBJ2-3; D might be TRBD1 (5 bases). CDR1 is MGHRA, CDR2 YSYEKL, per germline. The CDR3 sequence is 15 residues long. The V end was cut by 3 bases, the J end by 2 bases, with 12 bases between.

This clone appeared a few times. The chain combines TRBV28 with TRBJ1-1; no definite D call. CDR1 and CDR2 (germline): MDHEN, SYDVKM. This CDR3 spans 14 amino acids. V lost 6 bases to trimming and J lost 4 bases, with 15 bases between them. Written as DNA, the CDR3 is TGTGCCAGCAGGCTTGAGGGCCAAAGCACTGAAGCTTTCTTT. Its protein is CASRLEGQSTEAFF.